This TCR beta chain came from a study of T cells in Graves' hyperthyroidism and ophthalmopathy. Across the whole study: Initial diagnosis, before any treatment, was when peripheral blood was collected. Broader study findings: Most thyroid clonotypes expanded above 0.001 were also detected in blood.

V dropped 6 bases and J dropped 2 bases, with 15 bases sitting between them. CDR3 length: 15 amino acids. CDR1 is SEHNR and CDR2 is FQNEAQ in the germline V gene (reference sequence). Uncontrolled infections, other autoimmune diseases, pregnancy or lactation led to exclusion of patients. The diagnostic basis comprised clinical symptoms, serum thyroxine and TRAb, thyroid ultrasound and orbital computed tomography. This clonotype was counted once. Its target is not known. Amplification targeted TCR beta CDR3 regions from RNA transcripts. During a first-round RT-PCR of the TCR CDR3, the HTBI primer set was used. TCRdb re-derived calls from the multiplex PCR reads in MiXCR, one entry per CDR3 protein. The sample carries some 380,000 distinct CDR3 sequences, around an eighth recorded once.

This sequence joins TRBV7-9 and TRBJ2-3, with D possibly matching TRBD2 (6 bases). Sequencing was carried out using blood. The clonotype comes from a man aged 25-45 years with Graves' hyperthyroidism that later progressed to Graves' ophthalmopathy. CDR3: CASSTTGDPTDTQYF. Here the CDR3 DNA reads TGTGCCAGCAGTACTACGGGGGACCCCACAGATACGCAGTATTTT.